This paragraph reports one T cell receptor beta chain. The antigen is undetermined. The method was immunoSEQ multiplex PCR; TCRdb's version includes in-frame clones alone and lacks a portion of them. The data contain about 60,000 clones, around 80% of them singletons. This sample was included in a study of radiotherapy plus CTLA-4 blockade in lung cancer. Background on the study: Among enrolled patients, under 20% responded and roughly 31% achieved disease control. Notes on the study in general: Early blood T cell clone dynamics, with interferon-beta, were reported to best predict response. Blood TCR clones of tumor origin expanded after radiotherapy plus ipilimumab.

Patients had chemo-refractory metastatic non-small-cell lung cancer and received focal radiation plus CTLA-4 blockade that used ipilimumab. J was trimmed by 5 bases and V by 3 bases; bases with no gene match: 6. CDR1 is SGHRS and CDR2 is YFSETQ in the germline V gene. This CDR3 is built from 15 residues. The receptor was derived from a human donor with non-small cell lung cancer who had a partial response to radiotherapy plus ipilimumab. The rearrangement joins TRBV5-1 to TRBJ2-1; TRBD1 matches at 9 bases. The sequences come from peripheral blood, collected from a patient treated with radiotherapy plus ipilimumab. CDR3 sequence: CASSSPGQGDNEQFF. The DNA of the CDR3 is TGCGCCAGCAGCTCGCCGGGACAGGGTGACAATGAGCAGTTCTTC.